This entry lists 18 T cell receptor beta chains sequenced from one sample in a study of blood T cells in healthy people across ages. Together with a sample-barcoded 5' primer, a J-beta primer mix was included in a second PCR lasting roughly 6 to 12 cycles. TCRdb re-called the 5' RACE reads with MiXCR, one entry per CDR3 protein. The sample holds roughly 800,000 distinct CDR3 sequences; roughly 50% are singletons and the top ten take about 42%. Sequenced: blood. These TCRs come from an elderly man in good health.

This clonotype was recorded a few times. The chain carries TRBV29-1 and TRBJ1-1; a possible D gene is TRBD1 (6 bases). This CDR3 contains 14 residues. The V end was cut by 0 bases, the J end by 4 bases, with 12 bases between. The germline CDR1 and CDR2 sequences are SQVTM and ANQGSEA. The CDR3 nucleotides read TGCAGCGTTGAAGAGGTAGGGGGGATCACTGAAGCTTTCTTT. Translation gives CSVEEVGGITEAFF.

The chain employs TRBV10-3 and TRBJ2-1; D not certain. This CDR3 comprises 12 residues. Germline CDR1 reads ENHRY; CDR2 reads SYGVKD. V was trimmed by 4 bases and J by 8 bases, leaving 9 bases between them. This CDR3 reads CAISGVSDEQFF. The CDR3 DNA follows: TGTGCCATCAGTGGGGTATCCGATGAGCAGTTCTTC.

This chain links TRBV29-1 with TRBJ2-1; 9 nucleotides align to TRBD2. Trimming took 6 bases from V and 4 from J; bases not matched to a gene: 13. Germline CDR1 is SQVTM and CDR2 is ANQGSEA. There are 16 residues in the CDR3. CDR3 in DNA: TGCAGCGTCTCCCTGGGCGGGAGGGCTTATTACAATGAGCAGTTCTTC. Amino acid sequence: CSVSLGGRAYYNEQFF.

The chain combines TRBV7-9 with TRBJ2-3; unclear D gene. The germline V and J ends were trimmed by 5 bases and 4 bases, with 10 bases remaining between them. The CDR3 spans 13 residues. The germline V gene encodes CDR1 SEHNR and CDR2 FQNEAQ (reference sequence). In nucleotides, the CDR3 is TGTGCCAGCAGCGTATTATCGGCAGATACGCAGTATTTT. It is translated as CASSVLSADTQYF.

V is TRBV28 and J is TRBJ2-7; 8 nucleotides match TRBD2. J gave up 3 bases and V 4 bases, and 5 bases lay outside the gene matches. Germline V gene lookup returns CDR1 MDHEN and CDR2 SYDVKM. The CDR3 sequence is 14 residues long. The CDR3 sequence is CASSWTSRYYEQYF. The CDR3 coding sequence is TGTGCCAGCAGTTGGACTAGCCGATACTACGAGCAGTACTTC. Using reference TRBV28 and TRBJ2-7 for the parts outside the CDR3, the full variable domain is DVKVTQSSRYLVKRTGEKVFLECVQDMDHENMFWYRQDPGLGLRLIYFSYDVKMKEKGDIPEGYSVSREKKERFSLILESASTNQTSMYLCASSWTSRYYEQYFGPGTRLTVT.

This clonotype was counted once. CDR3 in DNA: TGTGCCAGCAGCCAGACTAGCGGGAGGGGTGTAATAGGAGGCTACAATGAGCAGTACTTC. Amino acids: CASSQTSGRGVIGGYNEQYF. The V and J genes are TRBV7-2 and TRBJ2-7; TRBD2 aligns across 14 bases. V was clipped by 5 bases and J by 7 bases; unmatched bases: 22. This CDR3 has 20 residues. The germline V gene has CDR1 SGHTA and CDR2 FQGNSA.

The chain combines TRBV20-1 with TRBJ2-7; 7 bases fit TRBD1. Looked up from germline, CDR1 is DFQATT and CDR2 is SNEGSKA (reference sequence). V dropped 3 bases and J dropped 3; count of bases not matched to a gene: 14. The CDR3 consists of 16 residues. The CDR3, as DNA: TGCAGTGCTAGGCCCCCGGGACAGTGGGGATTCTACGAGCAGTACTTC. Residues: CSARPPGQWGFYEQYF.

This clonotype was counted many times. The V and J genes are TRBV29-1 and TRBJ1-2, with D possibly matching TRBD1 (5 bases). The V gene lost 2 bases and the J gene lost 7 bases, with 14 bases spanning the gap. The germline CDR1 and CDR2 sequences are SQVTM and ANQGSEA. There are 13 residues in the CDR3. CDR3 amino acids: CSVESGPWSGYTF. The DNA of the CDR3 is TGCAGCGTTGAATCGGGACCCTGGAGTGGCTACACCTTC.

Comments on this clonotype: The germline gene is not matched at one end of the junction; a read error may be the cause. The CDR3 loop reads CASSPISGSFNEQFF. The CDR3 DNA reads as TGTGCTAGCAGTCCAATTAGCGGGAGTTTCAATGAGCAGTTCTTC. The chain recombines TRBV7-7 with TRBJ2-1, with 9 nucleotides matching TRBD2. The CDR3 runs 15 residues. Germline assignment: CDR1 SSHAT and CDR2 FNYEAQ (reference sequence).

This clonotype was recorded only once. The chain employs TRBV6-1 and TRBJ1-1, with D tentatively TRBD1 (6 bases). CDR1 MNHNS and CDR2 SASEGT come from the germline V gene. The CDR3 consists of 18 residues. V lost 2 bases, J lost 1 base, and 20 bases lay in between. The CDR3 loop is CASSEFESFGGRNTEAFF. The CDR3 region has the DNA TGTGCCAGCAGTGAATTTGAATCATTCGGGGGGCGGAACACTGAAGCTTTCTTT.

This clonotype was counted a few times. This CDR3 is CSAKASPKDYGYTF. In nucleotides, the CDR3 is TGCAGCGCCAAAGCCAGCCCCAAGGACTATGGCTACACCTTC. The V and J genes are TRBV29-1 and TRBJ1-2, with D uncertain. The CDR3 is 14 amino acids. The V end was cut by 7 bases, the J end by 3 bases, with 18 bases between. Germline V gives CDR1 SQVTM, CDR2 ANQGSEA. The full variable domain, completed using reference TRBV29-1 and TRBJ1-2, is SAVISQKPSRDICQRGTSLTIQCQVDSQVTMMFWYRQQPGQSLTLIATANQGSEATYESGFVIDKFPISRPNLTFSTLTVSNMSPEDSSIYLCSAKASPKDYGYTFGSGTRLTVV.

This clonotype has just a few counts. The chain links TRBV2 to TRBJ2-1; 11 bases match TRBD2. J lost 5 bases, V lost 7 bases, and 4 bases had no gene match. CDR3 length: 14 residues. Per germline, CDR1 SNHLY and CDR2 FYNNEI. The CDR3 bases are TGTGCCAGCATCGGACTAGCGGGCCACAATGAGCAGTTCTTC. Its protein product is CASIGLAGHNEQFF.

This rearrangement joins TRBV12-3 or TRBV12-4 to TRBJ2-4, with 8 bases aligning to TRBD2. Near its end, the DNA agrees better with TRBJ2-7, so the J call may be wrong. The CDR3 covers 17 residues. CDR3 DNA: TGTGCCAGCAGTCCCTATGGGCCTTCGGGGGGGTATAGCGAGCAGTACTTC. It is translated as CASSPYGPSGGYSEQYF.

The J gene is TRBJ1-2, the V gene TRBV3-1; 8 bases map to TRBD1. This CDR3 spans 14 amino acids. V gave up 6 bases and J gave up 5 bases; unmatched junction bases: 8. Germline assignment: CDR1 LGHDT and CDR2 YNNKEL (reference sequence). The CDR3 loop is CASSHRQGTYGYTF. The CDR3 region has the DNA TGTGCCAGCAGTCACCGACAGGGGACTTATGGCTACACCTTC.

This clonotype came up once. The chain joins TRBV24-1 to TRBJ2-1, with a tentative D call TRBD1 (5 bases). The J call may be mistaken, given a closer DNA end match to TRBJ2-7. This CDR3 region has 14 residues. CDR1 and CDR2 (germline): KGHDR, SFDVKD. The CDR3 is CATSDEPRGNEQYF. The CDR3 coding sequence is TGTGCCACCAGTGATGAACCTAGGGGCAATGAGCAGTACTTC.

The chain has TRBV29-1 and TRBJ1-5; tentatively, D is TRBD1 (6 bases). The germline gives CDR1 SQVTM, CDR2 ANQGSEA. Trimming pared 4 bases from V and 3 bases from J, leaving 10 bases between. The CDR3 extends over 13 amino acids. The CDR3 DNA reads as TGCAGCGTTGGGGGGGCACTCAATCAGCCCCAGCATTTT. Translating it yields CSVGGALNQPQHF.

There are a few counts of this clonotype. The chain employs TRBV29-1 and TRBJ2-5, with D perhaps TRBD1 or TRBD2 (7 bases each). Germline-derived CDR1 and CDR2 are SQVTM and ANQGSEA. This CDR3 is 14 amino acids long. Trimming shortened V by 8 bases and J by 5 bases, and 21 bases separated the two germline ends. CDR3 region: CSSRDSGMAETQYF. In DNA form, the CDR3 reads TGCAGCTCCAGGGACAGCGGGATGGCCGAGACCCAGTACTTC.

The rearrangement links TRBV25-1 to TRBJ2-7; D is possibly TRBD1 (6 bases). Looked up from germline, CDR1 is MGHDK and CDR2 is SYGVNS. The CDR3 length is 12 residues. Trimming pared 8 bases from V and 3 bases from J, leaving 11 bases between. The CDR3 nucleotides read TGTGCCAGCGGGGACATGGGCTACGAGCAGTACTTC. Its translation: CASGDMGYEQYF.